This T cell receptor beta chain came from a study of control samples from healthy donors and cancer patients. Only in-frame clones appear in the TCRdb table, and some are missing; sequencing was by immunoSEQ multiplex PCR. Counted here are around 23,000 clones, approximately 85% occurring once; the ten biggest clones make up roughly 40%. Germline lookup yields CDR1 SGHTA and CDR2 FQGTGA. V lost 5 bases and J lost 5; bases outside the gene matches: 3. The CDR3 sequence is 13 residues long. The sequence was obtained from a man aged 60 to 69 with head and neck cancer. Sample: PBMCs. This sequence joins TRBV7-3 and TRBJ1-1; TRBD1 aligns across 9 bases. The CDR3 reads CASSLQGATEAFF. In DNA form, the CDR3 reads TGTGCCAGCAGCCTACAGGGGGCGACTGAAGCTTTCTTT. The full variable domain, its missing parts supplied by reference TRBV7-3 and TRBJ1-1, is GAGVSQTPSNKVTEKGKYVELRCDPISGHTALYWYRQSLGQGPEFLIYFQGTGAADDSGLPNDRFFAVRPEGSVSTLKIQRTERGDSAVYLCASSLQGATEAFFGQGTRLTVV.